This T cell receptor (beta chain) originates from a study of identical twins. General observations from the study: Cross-sectional statistics underpinned the conclusions; the same donors were not followed.

This clonotype occurred many times. As yet, its antigen is unknown. A universal primer binding site was introduced by template switching. The final cDNA contained unique molecular identifiers. TCRdb ran MiXCR on the 5' RACE reads and lists one entry per CDR3 protein. This table holds around 250,000 distinct CDR3 sequences, roughly an eighth found once. Separately, the same data were catalogued under a study of yellow fever vaccine responses in identical twins.

The TCR originated in a woman between 18 and 29 years old in good health. The source material was memory (CD45RO+) T cells sorted from blood.

The CDR3 region is CASSDSGTGGWNEQFF. The CDR3 DNA sequence: TGTGCCAGCAGTGACTCCGGGACAGGGGGGTGGAATGAGCAGTTCTTC. The rearrangement joins TRBV6-4 to TRBJ2-1, with 11 bases matching TRBD1. The V gene end was trimmed by 0 bases and the J gene end by 7 bases; junction bases not matched to a gene: 5. The CDR3 is 16 residues long. Per germline, CDR1 MRHNA and CDR2 SNTAGT.